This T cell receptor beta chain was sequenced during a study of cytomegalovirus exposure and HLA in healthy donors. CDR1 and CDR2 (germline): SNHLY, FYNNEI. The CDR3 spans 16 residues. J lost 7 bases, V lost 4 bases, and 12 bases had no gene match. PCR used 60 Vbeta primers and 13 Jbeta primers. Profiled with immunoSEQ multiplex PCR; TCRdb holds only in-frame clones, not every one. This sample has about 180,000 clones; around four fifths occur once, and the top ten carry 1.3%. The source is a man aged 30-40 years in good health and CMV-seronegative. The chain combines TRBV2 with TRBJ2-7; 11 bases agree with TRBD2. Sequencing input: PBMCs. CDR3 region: CASSVPGLAGPGEQYF. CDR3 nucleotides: TGTGCCAGCAGTGTACCCGGACTAGCGGGCCCTGGAGAGCAGTACTTC.